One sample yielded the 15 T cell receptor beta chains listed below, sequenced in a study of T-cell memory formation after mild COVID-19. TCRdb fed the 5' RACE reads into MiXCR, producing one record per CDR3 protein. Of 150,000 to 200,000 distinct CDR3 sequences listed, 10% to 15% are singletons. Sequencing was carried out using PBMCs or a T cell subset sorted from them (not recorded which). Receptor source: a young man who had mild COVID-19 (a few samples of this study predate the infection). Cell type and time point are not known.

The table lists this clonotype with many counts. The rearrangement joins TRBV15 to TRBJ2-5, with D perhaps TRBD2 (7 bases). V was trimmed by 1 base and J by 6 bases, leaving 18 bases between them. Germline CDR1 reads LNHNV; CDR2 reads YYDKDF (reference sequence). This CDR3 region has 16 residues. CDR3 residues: CATSRGGGGAVKTQYF. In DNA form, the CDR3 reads TGTGCCACCAGCAGAGGAGGAGGGGGGGCCGTTAAGACCCAGTACTTC.

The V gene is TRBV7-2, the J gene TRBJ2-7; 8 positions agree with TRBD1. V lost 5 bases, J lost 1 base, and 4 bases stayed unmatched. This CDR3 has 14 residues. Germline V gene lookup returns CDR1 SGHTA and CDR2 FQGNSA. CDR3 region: CASSLRTGSYEQYV. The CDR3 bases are TGTGCCAGCAGCCTAAGGACAGGGTCCTACGAGCAGTACGTC.

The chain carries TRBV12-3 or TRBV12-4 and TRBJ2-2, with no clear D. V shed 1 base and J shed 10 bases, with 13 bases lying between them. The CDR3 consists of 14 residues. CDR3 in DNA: TGTGCCAGCAGTTTAGGTTCAGGACGACAGGAGCTGTTTTTT. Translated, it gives CASSLGSGRQELFF.

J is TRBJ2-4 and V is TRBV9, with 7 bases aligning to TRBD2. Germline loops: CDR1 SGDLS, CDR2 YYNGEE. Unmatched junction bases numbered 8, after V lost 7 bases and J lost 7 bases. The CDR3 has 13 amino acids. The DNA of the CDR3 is TGTGCCAGCCGAGGGGAGGGAGCCAACATTCAGTACTTC. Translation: CASRGEGANIQYF.

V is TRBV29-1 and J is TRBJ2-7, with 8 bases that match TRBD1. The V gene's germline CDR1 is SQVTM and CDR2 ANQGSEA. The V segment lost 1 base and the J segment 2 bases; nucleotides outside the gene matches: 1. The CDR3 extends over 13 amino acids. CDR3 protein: CSVEGTGTYEQYF. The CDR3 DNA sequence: TGCAGCGTTGAAGGGACAGGGACCTACGAGCAGTACTTC.

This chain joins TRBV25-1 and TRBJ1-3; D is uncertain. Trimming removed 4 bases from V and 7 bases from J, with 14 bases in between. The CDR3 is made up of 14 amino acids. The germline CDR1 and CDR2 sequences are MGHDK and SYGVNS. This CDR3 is CASSAWEQTNTIYF. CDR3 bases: TGTGCCAGCAGTGCCTGGGAGCAGACGAACACCATATATTTT.

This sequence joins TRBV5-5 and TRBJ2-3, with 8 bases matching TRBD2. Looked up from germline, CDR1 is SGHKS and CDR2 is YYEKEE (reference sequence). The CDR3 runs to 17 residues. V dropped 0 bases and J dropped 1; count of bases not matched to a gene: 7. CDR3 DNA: TGTGCCAGCAGCTTGGGCAATGGCGGGGGGCGCACAGATACGCAGTATTTT. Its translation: CASSLGNGGGRTDTQYF.

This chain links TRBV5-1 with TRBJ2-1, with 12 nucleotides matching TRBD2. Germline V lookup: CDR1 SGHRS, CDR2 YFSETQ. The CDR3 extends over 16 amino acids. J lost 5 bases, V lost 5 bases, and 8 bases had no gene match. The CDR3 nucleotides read TGCGCCAGCAGTTCTCCGACTAGCGGGGGTGACAATGAGCAGTTCTTC. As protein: CASSSPTSGGDNEQFF. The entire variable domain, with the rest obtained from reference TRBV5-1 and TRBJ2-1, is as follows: KAGVTQTPRYLIKTRGQQVTLSCSPISGHRSVSWYQQTPGQGLQFLFEYFSETQRNKGNFPGRFSGRQFSNSRSEMNVSTLELGDSALYLCASSSPTSGGDNEQFFGPGTRLTVL.

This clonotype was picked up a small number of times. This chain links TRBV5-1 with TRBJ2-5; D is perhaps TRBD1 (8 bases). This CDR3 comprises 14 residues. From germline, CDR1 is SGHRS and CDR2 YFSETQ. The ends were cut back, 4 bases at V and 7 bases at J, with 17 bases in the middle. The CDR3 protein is CASSLRTGRGTQYF. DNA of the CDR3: TGCGCCAGCAGCCTTCGGACAGGGAGGGGGACCCAGTACTTC.

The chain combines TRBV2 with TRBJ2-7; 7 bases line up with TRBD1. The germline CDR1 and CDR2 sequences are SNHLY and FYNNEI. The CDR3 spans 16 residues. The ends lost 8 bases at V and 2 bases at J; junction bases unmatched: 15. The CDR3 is CASLLLDRDGAYEQYF. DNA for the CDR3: TGTGCCAGCCTGTTACTAGACAGGGACGGCGCCTACGAGCAGTACTTC.

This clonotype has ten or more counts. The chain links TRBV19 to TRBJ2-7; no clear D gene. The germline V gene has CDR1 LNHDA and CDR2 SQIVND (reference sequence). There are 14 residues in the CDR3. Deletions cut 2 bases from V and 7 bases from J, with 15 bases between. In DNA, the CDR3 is TGTGCCAGTAGTATACAGGCCCTAGGAGAAGAGCAGTACTTC. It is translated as CASSIQALGEEQYF.

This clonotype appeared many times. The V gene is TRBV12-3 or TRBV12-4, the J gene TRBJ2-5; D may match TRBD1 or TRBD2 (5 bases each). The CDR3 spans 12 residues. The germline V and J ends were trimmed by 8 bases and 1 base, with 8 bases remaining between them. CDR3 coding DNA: TGTGCCAGCGGGGGTTCCCAAGAGACCCAGTACTTC. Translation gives CASGGSQETQYF.

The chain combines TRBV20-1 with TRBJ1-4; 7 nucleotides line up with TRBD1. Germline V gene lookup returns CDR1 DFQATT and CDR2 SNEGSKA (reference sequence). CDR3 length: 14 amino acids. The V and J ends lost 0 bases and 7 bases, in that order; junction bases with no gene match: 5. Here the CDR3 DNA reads TGCAGTGCTAGAGACGCAGGGGGTACTGAAAAACTGTTTTTT. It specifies CSARDAGGTEKLFF.

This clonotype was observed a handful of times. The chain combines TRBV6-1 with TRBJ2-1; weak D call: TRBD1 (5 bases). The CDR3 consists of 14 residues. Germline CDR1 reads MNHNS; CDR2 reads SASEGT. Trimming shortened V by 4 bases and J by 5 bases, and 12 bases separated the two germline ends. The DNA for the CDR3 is TGTGCCAGCAGTGCCTTAGGGGTTAACAATGAGCAGTTCTTC. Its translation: CASSALGVNNEQFF.

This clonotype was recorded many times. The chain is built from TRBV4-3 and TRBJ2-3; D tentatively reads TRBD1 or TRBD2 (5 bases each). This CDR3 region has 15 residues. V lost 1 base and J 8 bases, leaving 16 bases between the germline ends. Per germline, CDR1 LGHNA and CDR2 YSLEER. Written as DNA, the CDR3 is TGCGCCAGCAGCCAAGCCGGGGCTCCTCCCGCTACGCAGTATTTT. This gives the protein CASSQAGAPPATQYF.